What follows are 9 T cell receptor beta chains derived from one specimen sequenced in a study of neurological immune-mediated disorders. TCRdb reprocessed the 5' RACE reads with MiXCR, giving one entry per CDR3 protein. The sample has 85,000 to 100,000 distinct CDR3 sequences; 3.5% are singletons. Sequencing input: PBMCs. The receptors were gathered from a young woman with multiple sclerosis.

This clonotype appeared many times. The CDR3 sequence is CASTSGLGQSSYNEQFF. The CDR3 DNA reads TGTGCCAGTACTTCTGGTTTGGGACAAAGCTCCTACAATGAGCAGTTCTTC. The gene calls are TRBV19 and TRBJ2-1; possibly TRBD1 for D (6 bases). V was pared by 7 bases and J by 0 bases, with 19 bases between. This CDR3 spans 17 amino acids. Germline V gives CDR1 LNHDA, CDR2 SQIVND (reference sequence).

This clonotype has at least ten counts. V is TRBV4-2 and J is TRBJ2-7; no reliable D call. The V end was cut by 1 base, the J end by 1 base, with 8 bases between. In germline, CDR1 is LGHNA, CDR2 YNFKEQ. The CDR3 has 14 residues. CDR3 nucleotide sequence: TGTGCCAGCAGCCAAGTTCTGGCATCCTACGAGCAGTACTTC. Its translation: CASSQVLASYEQYF.

This clonotype was seen ten or more times. The rearrangement joins TRBV4-1 to TRBJ2-3; D is unresolved. The V end lost 0 bases, the J end lost 4 bases, and 11 bases lay between the germline ends. The CDR3 covers 15 residues. Germline V gives CDR1 MGHRA, CDR2 YSYEKL. The CDR3 DNA reads as TGCGCCAGCAGCCAAGACGGCCCTGCGGCAGATACGCAGTATTTT. This encodes CASSQDGPAADTQYF.

In its sample, this clonotype was seen many times. At one end, the junction sequence differs from germline, possibly due to a read error. The chain joins TRBV6-2 or TRBV6-3 to TRBJ1-6; D is undetermined. This CDR3 comprises 13 residues. The germline CDR1 and CDR2 sequences are MNHEY and SVGEGT. The CDR3 DNA follows: TGTGCCAGCAAGTGGACCTATGATTCACCCCTCCACTTT. Translated, it gives CASKWTYDSPLHF.

This clonotype was observed at least ten times. The chain has TRBV2 and TRBJ2-1; D not resolved. In germline, CDR1 is SNHLY, CDR2 FYNNEI. The CDR3 is made up of 14 amino acids. Deletions cut 4 bases from V and 7 bases from J, with 14 bases between. CDR3 in amino acids: CASSGPAERNEQFF. CDR3 coding DNA: TGTGCCAGCAGTGGACCTGCGGAGCGTAATGAGCAGTTCTTC.

The V and J genes are TRBV5-1 and TRBJ2-3, with D possibly called TRBD1 or TRBD2 (5 bases each). Looked up from germline, CDR1 is SGHRS and CDR2 is YFSETQ. This CDR3 has 16 residues. The V and J ends lost 0 bases and 4 bases respectively, with 15 bases between them. The CDR3 is CASSLGLVGPPDTQYF. For the CDR3, the DNA is TGCGCCAGCAGCTTGGGGCTAGTGGGACCGCCAGATACGCAGTATTTT.

Many counts were recorded for this clonotype. The chain has TRBV3-1 and TRBJ2-4; possibly TRBD1 or TRBD2 for D (6 bases each). Germline CDR1 is LGHDT and CDR2 is YNNKEL (reference sequence). There are 19 residues in the CDR3. V was clipped by 2 bases and J by 0 bases, with 20 bases between them. The CDR3 protein is CASSQFPRGLGTAKNIQYF. CDR3 nucleotides: TGTGCCAGCAGCCAATTCCCTCGGGGGCTGGGAACAGCCAAAAACATTCAGTACTTC.

This clonotype showed up many times. The J gene is TRBJ1-4, the V gene TRBV12-3 or TRBV12-4; D remains unclear. Trimming shortened V by 10 bases and J by 0 bases, and 9 bases separated the two germline ends. This CDR3 has 13 residues. For the CDR3, the DNA is TGTGCCACCTCCATTGCAACTAATGAAAAACTGTTTTTT. Amino acid sequence: CATSIATNEKLFF.

This clonotype showed up many times. The chain uses TRBV12-3 or TRBV12-4 and TRBJ1-5; no definite D call. The CDR3 consists of 15 residues. With 6 bases removed from V and 3 bases from J, the gap between germline ends came to 15 bases. CDR3 DNA sequence: TGTGCCAGCAGGTCCGGAGGAATATACAATCAGCCCCAGCATTTT. Amino acid sequence: CASRSGGIYNQPQHF.